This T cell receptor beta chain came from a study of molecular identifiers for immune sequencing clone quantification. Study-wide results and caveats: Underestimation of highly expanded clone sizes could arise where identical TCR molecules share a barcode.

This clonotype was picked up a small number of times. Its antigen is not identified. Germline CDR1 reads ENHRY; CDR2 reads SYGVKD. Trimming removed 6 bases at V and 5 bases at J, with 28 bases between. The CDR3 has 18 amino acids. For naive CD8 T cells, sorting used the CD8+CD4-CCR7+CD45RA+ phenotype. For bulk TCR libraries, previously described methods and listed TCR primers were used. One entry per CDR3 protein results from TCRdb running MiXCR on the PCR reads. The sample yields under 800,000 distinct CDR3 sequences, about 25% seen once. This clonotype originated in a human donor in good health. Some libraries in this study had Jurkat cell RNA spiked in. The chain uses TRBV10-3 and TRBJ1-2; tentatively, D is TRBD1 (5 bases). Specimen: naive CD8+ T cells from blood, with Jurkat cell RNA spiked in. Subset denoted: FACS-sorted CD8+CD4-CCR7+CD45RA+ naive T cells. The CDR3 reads CAISARSREFDGLYGYTF. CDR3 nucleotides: TGTGCCATCAGCGCCCGATCCAGGGAATTCGACGGGCTTTATGGCTACACCTTC.